This T cell receptor (beta chain) was captured in a study of T cells in Graves' hyperthyroidism and ophthalmopathy. Ophthalmopathy patients had Clinical Activity Score at least 3, NOSPECS grade at least 4, duration under 3 months. PBMCs came from less than 11 ml fresh peripheral blood. Authors of the study amplified TCR beta CDR3 regions from RNA transcripts. The TCR CDR3 first-round RT-PCR relied on the HTBI primer set. One entry per CDR3 protein results from TCRdb running MiXCR on the multiplex PCR reads. The sample has some 340,000 distinct CDR3 sequences, roughly 15% seen once. Trimming removed 2 bases at V and 4 bases at J, with 14 bases between. CDR1 and CDR2 from the germline V gene are SGHDN and FVKESK. This CDR3 comprises 16 residues.

The sample comprised blood. The TCR comes from a woman aged 40 to 50 with Graves' ophthalmopathy. The chain carries TRBV14 and TRBJ2-2; D possibly corresponds to TRBD1 (6 bases). CDR3 coding DNA: TGTGCCAGCAGCCAAATACAGGGTTTGGGCACCGGGGAGCTGTTTTTT. As protein: CASSQIQGLGTGELFF.